Below, one T cell receptor (beta chain) is given with its context. The CDR3 is 17 amino acids. Germline V gives CDR1 LGHNA, CDR2 YNFKEQ. The V end lost 0 bases, the J end lost 1 base, and 12 bases lay between the germline ends. The sample belongs to a study of blood T cell repertoires in COVID-19. Across the whole study: There were acute and convalescent COVID-19 samples, and they came from the United States, Italy and Spain.

The repertoire was sequenced with immunoSEQ multiplex PCR; TCRdb's copy has only in-frame clones and lacks some. The repertoire includes around 280,000 clones, around 85% of them detected once, and roughly 2.1% sits in the top ten. Sequencing was performed on peripheral blood. This chain joins TRBV4-2 and TRBJ2-2; possibly TRBD1 for D (6 bases). This clonotype was obtained from a woman aged 30 to 39 who had recovered from COVID-19. CDR3 sequence reads: CASSQERRGGNTGELFF. CDR3 in DNA: TGTGCCAGCAGCCAAGAAAGGAGAGGGGGGAACACCGGGGAGCTGTTTTTT.